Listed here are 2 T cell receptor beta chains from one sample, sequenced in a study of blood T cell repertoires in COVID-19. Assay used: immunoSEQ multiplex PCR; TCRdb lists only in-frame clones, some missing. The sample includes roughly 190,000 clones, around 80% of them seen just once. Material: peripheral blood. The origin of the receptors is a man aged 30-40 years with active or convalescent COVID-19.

CDR3 sequence: CAWRGVQETQYF. CDR3 nucleotide sequence: TGTGCCTGGAGAGGGGTCCAAGAGACCCAGTACTTC. The rearrangement uses TRBV30 and TRBJ2-5; D possibly corresponds to TRBD1 (5 bases). The germline V gene encodes CDR1 GTSNPN and CDR2 SVGIG (reference sequence). The CDR3 is made up of 12 amino acids. The V and J ends lost 3 bases and 1 base respectively, with 6 bases between them.

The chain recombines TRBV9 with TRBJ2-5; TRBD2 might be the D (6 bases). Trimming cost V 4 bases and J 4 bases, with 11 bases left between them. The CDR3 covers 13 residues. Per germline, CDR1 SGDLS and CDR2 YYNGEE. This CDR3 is CASSSGRGETQYF. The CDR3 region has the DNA TGTGCCAGCAGCTCAGGGCGGGGAGAGACCCAGTACTTC.